A single sample is the source of the 16 T cell receptor beta chains below, sequenced in a study of T-cell memory formation after mild COVID-19. TCRdb used MiXCR to reprocess the 5' RACE reads, holding one entry per CDR3 protein. The table shows about 420,000 distinct CDR3 sequences, with less than 25% occurring only once. Sequencing was carried out using PBMCs or a T cell subset sorted from them (not recorded which). The source is an adult woman who had mild COVID-19 (a few samples of this study predate the infection). Cell type and time point are not known.

A few counts support this clonotype. The V call is TRBV7-2, the J call TRBJ2-2; 10 nucleotides align to TRBD1. The V and J ends lost 1 base and 7 bases, in that order; junction bases with no gene match: 3. The V gene's germline CDR1 is SGHTA and CDR2 FQGNSA. This CDR3 has 15 amino acids. The CDR3: CASSLGTGGIGELFF. Here the CDR3 DNA reads TGTGCCAGCAGCTTAGGGACAGGGGGTATCGGGGAGCTGTTTTTT.

The chain has TRBV24-1 and TRBJ2-3; 8 nucleotides line up with TRBD2. Trimming removed 4 bases from V and 4 bases from J; junction bases left unmatched: 6. This CDR3 contains 15 residues. Germline V lookup: CDR1 KGHDR, CDR2 SFDVKD. The CDR3 region is CATSDRRLASDTQYF. The CDR3, as DNA: TGTGCCACCAGTGACCGACGACTAGCGTCAGATACGCAGTATTTT.

The chain combines TRBV5-1 with TRBJ2-7; maybe TRBD2 (7 bases). Per the germline V gene, CDR1 is SGHRS and CDR2 is YFSETQ. The V and J ends lost 0 bases and 6 bases respectively, with 16 bases between them. The CDR3 length is 15 residues. DNA for the CDR3: TGCGCCAGCAGCTTGGTCTTCGGGGGGCCGGGCGAGCAGTACTTC. Encoded protein: CASSLVFGGPGEQYF. The whole variable domain, remainder taken from reference TRBV5-1 and TRBJ2-7, is KAGVTQTPRYLIKTRGQQVTLSCSPISGHRSVSWYQQTPGQGLQFLFEYFSETQRNKGNFPGRFSGRQFSNSRSEMNVSTLELGDSALYLCASSLVFGGPGEQYFGPGTRLTVT.

This clonotype was picked up many times. CDR3 sequence: CATRHGMAGSGELFF. The CDR3, as DNA: TGTGCCACCAGGCATGGTATGGCGGGATCCGGGGAGCTGTTTTTT. The chain combines TRBV15 with TRBJ2-2, with D maybe TRBD2 (6 bases). The germline V gene has CDR1 LNHNV and CDR2 YYDKDF (reference sequence). V was trimmed by 6 bases and J by 6 bases, leaving 17 bases between them. This CDR3 has 15 amino acids.

This clonotype was counted only a few times. CDR3 in DNA: TGTGCCAGCAGCCAAGACCCGCCCGCTGGAGGGGGGAGCAACGAGCAGTACTTC. Its translation: CASSQDPPAGGGSNEQYF. This chain links TRBV3-1 with TRBJ2-7; D is possibly TRBD1 or TRBD2 (6 bases each). CDR1 is LGHDT, CDR2 YNNKEL, per germline (reference sequence). The V gene lost 0 bases and the J gene lost 5 bases, with 23 bases spanning the gap. CDR3 size: 18 residues.

The chain joins TRBV9 to TRBJ1-6, with TRBD1 matching 7 bases. The CDR3 spans 18 residues. Trimming at V came to 0 bases and at J to 0 bases, leaving 6 bases not matched to a gene. Germline loops: CDR1 SGDLS, CDR2 YYNGEE. CDR3 sequence reads: CASSVERGPSSYNSPLHF. CDR3 sequence (DNA): TGTGCCAGCAGCGTAGAAAGGGGGCCCTCCTCCTATAATTCACCCCTCCACTTT.

This clonotype occurred a few times. The rearrangement joins TRBV20-1 to TRBJ2-7; perhaps TRBD1 as D (5 bases). Germline V gene data show CDR1 as DFQATT and CDR2 as SNEGSKA (reference sequence). The CDR3 consists of 13 residues. V was shortened by 2 bases and J by 1 base, with 9 bases between the two germline ends. This CDR3 reads CSARIGVSYEQYF. CDR3 nucleotide sequence: TGCAGTGCTAGAATAGGGGTTTCCTACGAGCAGTACTTC.

This rearrangement joins TRBV29-1 to TRBJ1-2, with a weak D call TRBD1 (5 bases). CDR3 length equals 12 residues. V lost 5 bases to trimming and J lost 5 bases, with 12 bases between them. From germline, CDR1 is SQVTM and CDR2 ANQGSEA. CDR3 DNA sequence: TGCAGCGTTAAAAGGGGCCGGTATGGCTACACCTTC. As protein: CSVKRGRYGYTF. Full variable domain (outside the CDR3, taken from reference TRBV29-1 and TRBJ1-2): SAVISQKPSRDICQRGTSLTIQCQVDSQVTMMFWYRQQPGQSLTLIATANQGSEATYESGFVIDKFPISRPNLTFSTLTVSNMSPEDSSIYLCSVKRGRYGYTFGSGTRLTVV.

The sample holds a few counts of this clonotype. This chain joins TRBV7-9 and TRBJ2-7; D may be TRBD1 (5 bases). With 5 bases removed from V and 5 bases from J, the gap between germline ends came to 16 bases. The CDR3 is made up of 14 amino acids. Germline CDR1 reads SEHNR; CDR2 reads FQNEAQ (reference sequence). CDR3 loop: CASSPGYGADEQYF. Written as DNA, the CDR3 is TGTGCCAGCAGCCCCGGCTATGGGGCGGACGAGCAGTACTTC.

The rearrangement joins TRBV29-1 to TRBJ1-1, with a tentative D call TRBD1 (5 bases). With 1 base removed from V and 5 bases from J, the gap between germline ends came to 11 bases. Germline CDR1 is SQVTM and CDR2 is ANQGSEA. This CDR3 is built from 13 residues. The CDR3 loop reads CSVEAGGVTEAFF. DNA of the CDR3: TGCAGCGTTGAAGCCGGAGGGGTGACTGAAGCTTTCTTT.

V usage is TRBV3-1 and J usage is TRBJ2-1; TRBD1 matches at 9 bases. The CDR3 spans 18 residues. V lost 1 base, J lost 1 base, and 8 bases stayed unmatched. Germline V gene lookup returns CDR1 LGHDT and CDR2 YNNKEL (reference sequence). For the CDR3, the DNA is TGTGCCAGCAGCCAAGTCCCGGGACAGGGTTCGTCCTACAATGAGCAGTTCTTC. It specifies CASSQVPGQGSSYNEQFF.

This clonotype has just a few counts. J is TRBJ1-2 and V is TRBV4-2; 10 nucleotides agree with TRBD1. Germline lookup yields CDR1 LGHNA and CDR2 YNFKEQ. J lost 10 bases, V lost 1 base, and 9 bases had no gene match. CDR3 size: 15 residues. In DNA, the CDR3 is TGTGCCAGCAGCCAAGCAAGGGGACAGGGGTTTGTCTACACCTTC. It yields the protein CASSQARGQGFVYTF.

The genes are TRBV7-2 and TRBJ2-7, with 9 bases identical to TRBD2. The germline V gene encodes CDR1 SGHTA and CDR2 FQGNSA. J was trimmed by 2 bases and V by 6 bases; bases with no gene match: 5. This CDR3 is 14 amino acids long. This CDR3 reads CASRILAGPYEQYF. Written as DNA, the CDR3 is TGTGCCAGCAGAATACTAGCGGGTCCCTACGAGCAGTACTTC.

This clonotype showed up just a few times. The rearrangement joins TRBV28 to TRBJ2-7, with D unclear. This CDR3 contains 14 residues. Germline assignment: CDR1 MDHEN and CDR2 SYDVKM. Between the trimmed V and J ends, which lost 3 bases and 2 bases, there was a span of 11 bases. CDR3 amino acids: CASSFNNFAYEQYF. The CDR3 DNA is TGTGCCAGCAGTTTTAATAACTTCGCCTACGAGCAGTACTTC.

This chain uses TRBV7-3 with TRBJ2-1; the match to TRBD2 covers 7 bases. Germline trimming cut 3 bases from V and 6 bases from J; bases unmatched to any gene: 8. Looked up from germline, CDR1 is SGHTA and CDR2 is FQGTGA. This CDR3 contains 15 residues. The CDR3 here is CASSFQGTTSNEQFF. The CDR3 DNA reads as TGTGCCAGCAGCTTTCAAGGGACTACTTCCAATGAGCAGTTCTTC.

This clonotype was detected only a few times. The chain combines TRBV7-3 with TRBJ1-2, with a tentative D call TRBD1 (6 bases). V was cut by 4 bases and J by 8 bases, with 8 bases left in between. The CDR3 consists of 11 residues. Germline V lookup: CDR1 SGHTA, CDR2 FQGTGA. The CDR3 loop reads CASSSGVGYTF. CDR3 DNA: TGTGCCAGCAGCTCAGGGGTGGGCTACACCTTC. The full variable domain, rest sourced from reference TRBV7-3 and TRBJ1-2, is GAGVSQTPSNKVTEKGKYVELRCDPISGHTALYWYRQSLGQGPEFLIYFQGTGAADDSGLPNDRFFAVRPEGSVSTLKIQRTERGDSAVYLCASSSGVGYTFGSGTRLTVV.